This TCR beta chain came from a study of CD8+ T cells in alopecia areata. Background on the study: Treatment with tofacitinib (6 to 18 months) was followed by 6 months off drug. General study findings and limits: Mice gave a clearer picture of TCR sharing than patients did, possibly for HLA-related reasons. Relative to normal scalp, lesional scalp, especially alopecia totalis/universalis, showed higher clonality.

Specimens obtained from alopecia areata patients comprised lesional scalp punch biopsies and peripheral blood. Sequencing relied on a cDNA template that was reverse transcribed from extracted RNA. The assay was immunoSEQ multiplex PCR, and TCRdb's table has in-frame clones only and misses some. The sample includes roughly 15,000 clones, 50% to 75% of them seen just once. The CDR3 is 12 residues long. V lost 6 bases and J 7 bases, leaving 12 bases between the germline ends. CDR1 is SNHLY and CDR2 is FYNNEI in the germline V gene. This clone has only a few counts. Its antigen is as yet unknown. The sequence was collected from a human donor with alopecia areata. The source material was skin. The V call is TRBV2, the J call TRBJ1-1; no definite D call. The CDR3 coding sequence is TGTGCCAGCAGGACCCCAGCGGATGAAGCTTTCTTT. Translating it yields CASRTPADEAFF.